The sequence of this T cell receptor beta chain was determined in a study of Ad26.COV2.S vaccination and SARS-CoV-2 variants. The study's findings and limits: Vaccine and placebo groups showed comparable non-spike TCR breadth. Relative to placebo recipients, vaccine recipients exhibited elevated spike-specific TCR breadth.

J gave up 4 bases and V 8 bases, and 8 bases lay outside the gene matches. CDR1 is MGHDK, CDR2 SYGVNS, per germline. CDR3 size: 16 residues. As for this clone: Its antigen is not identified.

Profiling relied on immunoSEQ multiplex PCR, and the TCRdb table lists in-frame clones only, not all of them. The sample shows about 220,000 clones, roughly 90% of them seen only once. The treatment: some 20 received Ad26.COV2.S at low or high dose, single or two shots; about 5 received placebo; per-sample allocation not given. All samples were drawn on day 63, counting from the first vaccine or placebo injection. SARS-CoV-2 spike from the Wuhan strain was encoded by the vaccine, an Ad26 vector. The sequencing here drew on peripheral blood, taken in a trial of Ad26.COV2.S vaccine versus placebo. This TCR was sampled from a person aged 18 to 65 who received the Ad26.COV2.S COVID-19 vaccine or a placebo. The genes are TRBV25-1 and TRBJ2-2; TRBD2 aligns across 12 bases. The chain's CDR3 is CASQSLGLAGTGELFF. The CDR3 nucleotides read TGTGCCAGCCAAAGCCTGGGACTAGCGGGCACCGGGGAGCTGTTTTTT.